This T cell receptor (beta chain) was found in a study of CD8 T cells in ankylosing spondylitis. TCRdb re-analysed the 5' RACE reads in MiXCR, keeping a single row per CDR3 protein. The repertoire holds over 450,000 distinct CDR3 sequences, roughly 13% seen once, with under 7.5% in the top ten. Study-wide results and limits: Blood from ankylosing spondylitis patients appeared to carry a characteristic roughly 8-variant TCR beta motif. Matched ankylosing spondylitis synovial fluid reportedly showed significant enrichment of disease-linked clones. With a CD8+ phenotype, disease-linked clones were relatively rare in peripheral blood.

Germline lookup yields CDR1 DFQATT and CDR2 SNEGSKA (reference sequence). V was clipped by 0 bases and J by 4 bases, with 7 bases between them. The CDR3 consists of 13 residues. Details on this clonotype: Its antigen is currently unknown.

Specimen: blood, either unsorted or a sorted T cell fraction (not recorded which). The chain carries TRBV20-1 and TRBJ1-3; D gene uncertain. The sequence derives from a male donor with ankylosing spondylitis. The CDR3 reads CSAREWQGNTIYF. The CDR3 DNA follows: TGCAGTGCTAGAGAATGGCAGGGAAACACCATATATTTT.